The 21 T cell receptor beta chains in this list originate from one sample, sequenced in a study of blood T cell repertoires in COVID-19. Clones were sequenced by immunoSEQ multiplex PCR, and TCRdb holds only the in-frame ones, with some missing. The table lists roughly 410,000 clones, about nine tenths of them singletons. Sequences were obtained from peripheral blood. The receptors here all came from a woman aged 40 to 50 with COVID-19, enrolled during active disease.

This chain joins TRBV4-2 and TRBJ1-4, with a weak D call TRBD1 (6 bases). Between the trimmed V and J ends, which lost 3 bases and 0 bases, there was a span of 11 bases. Germline V CDR1 and CDR2: LGHNA, YNFKEQ. This CDR3 region has 16 residues. CDR3 residues: CASSQAQGATNEKLFF. The CDR3 bases are TGTGCCAGCAGCCAGGCACAGGGTGCAACTAATGAAAAACTGTTTTTT.

This clone occurred a few times. The gene calls are TRBV5-1 and TRBJ1-2; 7 bases match TRBD1. The CDR3 extends over 15 amino acids. Germline loops: CDR1 SGHRS, CDR2 YFSETQ. V was clipped by 0 bases and J by 4 bases; unmatched bases: 6. DNA of the CDR3: TGCGCCAGCAGCTTGGGACTACAGGGGTTCTATGGCTACACCTTC. It is translated as CASSLGLQGFYGYTF. Complete variable domain (other parts from reference TRBV5-1 and TRBJ1-2): KAGVTQTPRYLIKTRGQQVTLSCSPISGHRSVSWYQQTPGQGLQFLFEYFSETQRNKGNFPGRFSGRQFSNSRSEMNVSTLELGDSALYLCASSLGLQGFYGYTFGSGTRLTVV.

The J gene is TRBJ2-1, the V gene TRBV3-1 (or the pseudogene TRBV3-2); D is perhaps TRBD2 (5 bases). V was clipped by 3 bases and J by 10 bases, with 16 bases between them. This CDR3 spans 14 amino acids. CDR1 and CDR2 from the germline V gene are LGHDT and YNNKEL (reference sequence). CDR3 residues: CASSHEGGSREQFF. In DNA, the CDR3 is TGTGCCAGCAGCCACGAGGGCGGCTCCAGGGAGCAGTTCTTC.

The chain has TRBV6-5 and TRBJ1-5; 7 bases line up with TRBD1. The CDR3 is made up of 13 amino acids. Germline loops: CDR1 MNHEY, CDR2 SVGAGI. The junction had 4 bases not matched to a gene; V was cut back by 7 bases and J by 4 bases. In DNA form, the CDR3 reads TGTGCCAGCAACCGACAGGGTAATCAGCCCCAGCATTTT. Residues: CASNRQGNQPQHF.

The CDR3 DNA sequence: TGTGCCAGCATTGGACAGTACAATGAGCAGTTCTTC. Amino acids: CASIGQYNEQFF. The rearrangement uses TRBV6-5 and TRBJ2-1; perhaps TRBD1 as D (6 bases). Trimming stripped 7 bases from V and 4 bases from J, with 8 bases between. Germline CDR1 MNHEY, CDR2 SVGAGI. The length of the CDR3 is 12 residues.

This clone has only one observation. The chain has TRBV14 and TRBJ1-3; D may be TRBD1 (5 bases). There are 14 residues in the CDR3. Germline V gene sequence: CDR1 SGHDN, CDR2 FVKESK. V was cut by 4 bases and J by 5 bases, with 12 bases left in between. The CDR3 DNA is TGTGCCAGCAGCCGACCGGACACCAGAAACACCATATATTTT. It encodes CASSRPDTRNTIYF. Drawing the rest from reference TRBV14 and TRBJ1-3, the complete variable domain is EAGVTQFPSHSVIEKGQTVTLRCDPISGHDNLYWYRRVMGKEIKFLLHFVKESKQDESGMPNNRFLAERTGGTYSTLKVQPAELEDSGVYFCASSRPDTRNTIYFGEGSWLTVV.

This chain uses TRBV5-5 with TRBJ1-2, with TRBD1 identical over 9 bases. This CDR3 region has 14 residues. Looked up from germline, CDR1 is SGHKS and CDR2 is YYEKEE (reference sequence). V lost 5 bases, J lost 8 bases, and 10 bases stayed unmatched. CDR3 sequence reads: CASRGTGGLGGYTF. CDR3 DNA: TGTGCCAGCAGGGGTACAGGGGGCCTAGGAGGCTACACCTTC.

V is TRBV27 and J is TRBJ1-1; a possible D gene is TRBD1 (5 bases). Germline CDR1 and CDR2: MNHEY and SMNVEV (reference sequence). This CDR3 region has 14 residues. Trimming shortened V by 3 bases and J by 5 bases, and 13 bases separated the two germline ends. In DNA, the CDR3 is TGTGCCAGCAGTTTTGGGGCAGGGAGGACTGAAGCTTTCTTT. Its translation is CASSFGAGRTEAFF.

This chain joins TRBV29-1 and TRBJ2-1; D not certain. The CDR3 length is 11 residues. Germline V gives CDR1 SQVTM, CDR2 ANQGSEA. V lost 7 bases and J lost 8, with 12 bases in between. In DNA form, the CDR3 reads TGCAGCGGGGCCCCTCTCGATGAGCAGTTCTTC. Translating it yields CSGAPLDEQFF.

Regarding this clone: Other DNA sequences within the sample encode an identical CDR3. This sequence joins TRBV9 and TRBJ1-1, with D maybe TRBD1 (5 bases). The germline V gene has CDR1 SGDLS and CDR2 YYNGEE. The CDR3 totals 14 residues. The ends were cut back, 0 bases at V and 3 bases at J, with 9 bases in the middle. The DNA of the CDR3 is TGTGCCAGCAGCGTAGGGTCCAGGGACACTGAAGCTTTCTTT. Its protein product is CASSVGSRDTEAFF.

The rearrangement uses TRBV6-5 and TRBJ2-3; D remains unclear. The ends were cut back, 2 bases at V and 2 bases at J, with 8 bases in the middle. The V gene's germline CDR1 is MNHEY and CDR2 SVGAGI. The CDR3 contains 14 residues. CDR3 DNA sequence: TGTGCCAGCAGTTACACAACCCTCACAGATACGCAGTATTTT. Translating it yields CASSYTTLTDTQYF.

This clone came up a few times. The chain uses TRBV19 and TRBJ1-4; 7 positions match TRBD1. This CDR3 region has 15 residues. The V segment lost 5 bases and the J segment 6 bases; nucleotides outside the gene matches: 9. In germline, CDR1 is LNHDA, CDR2 SQIVND (reference sequence). This chain's CDR3 is CASSADRVEDEKLFF. The CDR3 bases are TGTGCCAGTAGTGCTGACAGGGTTGAGGATGAAAAACTGTTTTTT.

This clone was detected only a few times. The CDR3 nucleotides are TGTGCCAGCAGCCCTTGGCCCAATTTTAGCAATCAGCCCCAGCATTTT. Residues: CASSPWPNFSNQPQHF. This chain uses TRBV7-9 with TRBJ1-5; D remains ambiguous. The CDR3 totals 16 residues. Germline CDR1 is SEHNR and CDR2 is FQNEAQ (reference sequence). V lost 5 bases and J lost 0, with 14 bases in between.

V and J are TRBV27 and TRBJ1-2; 7 nucleotides line up with TRBD1. The germline V gene encodes CDR1 MNHEY and CDR2 SMNVEV (reference sequence). The V and J ends lost 4 bases and 8 bases, in that order; junction bases with no gene match: 10. This CDR3 is 14 amino acids long. The CDR3 is CASSSLDRVGGYTF. The DNA for the CDR3 is TGTGCCAGCAGTTCCTTAGACAGGGTTGGCGGCTACACCTTC.

V usage is TRBV5-4 and J usage is TRBJ2-1; 8 bases match TRBD2. CDR3 length: 15 amino acids. Losses at the gene ends were 2 bases for V and 8 bases for J; bases not matched to a gene: 9. Germline CDR1 and CDR2: SGHNT and YYREEE (reference sequence). This CDR3 is CASSFPGLVSHEQFF. CDR3 sequence (DNA): TGTGCCAGCAGCTTCCCGGGACTAGTCTCTCATGAGCAGTTCTTC.

The CDR3 is CASRRTGGVYGYTF. The CDR3 region has the DNA TGTGCCAGCAGAAGGACAGGGGGCGTTTACGGCTACACCTTC. The V and J genes are TRBV27 and TRBJ1-2, with 11 bases lining up with TRBD1. CDR3 length: 14 amino acids. Germline-derived CDR1 and CDR2 are MNHEY and SMNVEV (reference sequence). J gave up 8 bases and V 6 bases, and 8 bases lay outside the gene matches.

V is TRBV5-1 and J is TRBJ2-3; D possibly corresponds to TRBD1 (5 bases). The ends were cut back, 2 bases at V and 3 bases at J, with 13 bases in the middle. The CDR3 loop spans 15 amino acids. Germline values: CDR1 SGHRS, CDR2 YFSETQ. CDR3 sequence: CASSFERGRTDTQYF. The DNA for the CDR3 is TGCGCCAGCAGCTTCGAAAGGGGCAGGACAGATACGCAGTATTTT.

The V and J genes are TRBV4-3 and TRBJ2-7; unclear D gene. The CDR3 runs to 13 residues. V dropped 0 bases and J dropped 4 bases, with 7 bases sitting between them. Germline CDR1 reads LGHNA; CDR2 reads YSLEER. The CDR3 bases are TGCGCCAGCAGCCAAGAGCCCGGTTACGAGCAGTACTTC. Translation: CASSQEPGYEQYF.

This clone was picked up one time. This chain uses TRBV19 with TRBJ2-7; D might be TRBD1 (6 bases). In germline, CDR1 is LNHDA, CDR2 SQIVND (reference sequence). The germline V and J ends were trimmed by 3 bases and 1 base, with 13 bases remaining between them. The CDR3 is made up of 15 amino acids. The chain's CDR3 is CASSINTGWSYEQYF. CDR3 nucleotides: TGTGCCAGTAGTATTAACACAGGGTGGTCCTACGAGCAGTACTTC.

CDR3 in DNA: TGCGCCAGCAGCCAAGTGACAGGGCACACTGAAGCTTTCTTT. Residues: CASSQVTGHTEAFF. The chain combines TRBV4-1 with TRBJ1-1; 7 positions agree with TRBD1. The CDR3 is 14 residues long. J was trimmed by 3 bases and V by 1 base; bases with no gene match: 2. Germline loops: CDR1 MGHRA, CDR2 YSYEKL.

V gene TRBV15 combines with J gene TRBJ2-5; no reliable D call. This CDR3 comprises 13 residues. Per the germline V gene, CDR1 is LNHNV and CDR2 is YYDKDF (reference sequence). With 0 bases removed from V and 4 bases from J, the gap between germline ends came to 6 bases. CDR3 DNA: TGTGCCACCAGCAGAGATGGAGTAGAGACCCAGTACTTC. Protein product: CATSRDGVETQYF.